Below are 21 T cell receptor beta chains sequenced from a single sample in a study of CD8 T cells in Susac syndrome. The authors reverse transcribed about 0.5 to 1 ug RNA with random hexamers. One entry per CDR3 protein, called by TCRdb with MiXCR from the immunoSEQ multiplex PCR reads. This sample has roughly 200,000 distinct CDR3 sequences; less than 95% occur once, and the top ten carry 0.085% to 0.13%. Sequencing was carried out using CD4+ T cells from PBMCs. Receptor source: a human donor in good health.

The CDR3 coding sequence is TGTGCCAGCAGCCAAGAATGGAGGGTTGGGGCCAACGTCCTGACTTTC. Protein: CASSQEWRVGANVLTF. The V call is TRBV4-2, the J call TRBJ2-6; perhaps TRBD2 as D (6 bases). Germline-derived CDR1 and CDR2 are LGHNA and YNFKEQ. V was cut by 0 bases and J by 3 bases, with 9 bases left in between. The CDR3 loop spans 16 amino acids.

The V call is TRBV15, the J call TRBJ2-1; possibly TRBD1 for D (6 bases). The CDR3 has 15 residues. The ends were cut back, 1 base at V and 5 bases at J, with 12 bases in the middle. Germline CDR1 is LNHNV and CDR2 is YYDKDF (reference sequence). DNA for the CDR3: TGTGCCACCAGCAGAGTCCTACAGGGAAACAATGAGCAGTTCTTC. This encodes CATSRVLQGNNEQFF.

This CDR3 is CASSEIGQGAYEQYF. CDR3 bases: TGTGCCAGCAGTGAAATAGGACAGGGAGCCTACGAGCAGTACTTC. The chain employs TRBV25-1 and TRBJ2-7; TRBD1 agrees at 8 bases. The V and J ends lost 2 bases and 2 bases, in that order; junction bases with no gene match: 5. The CDR3 loop spans 15 amino acids. Germline V lookup: CDR1 MGHDK, CDR2 SYGVNS.

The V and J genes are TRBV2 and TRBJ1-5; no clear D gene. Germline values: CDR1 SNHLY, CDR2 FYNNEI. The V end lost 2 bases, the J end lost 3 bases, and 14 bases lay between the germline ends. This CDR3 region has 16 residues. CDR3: CASSEWPPLLNQPQHF. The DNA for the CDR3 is TGTGCCAGCAGTGAATGGCCGCCCTTGCTCAATCAGCCCCAGCATTTT. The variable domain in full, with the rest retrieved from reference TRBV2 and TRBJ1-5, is EPEVTQTPSHQVTQMGQEVILRCVPISNHLYFYWYRQILGQKVEFLVSFYNNEISEKSEIFDDQFSVERPDGSNFTLKIRSTKLEDSAMYFCASSEWPPLLNQPQHFGDGTRLSIL.

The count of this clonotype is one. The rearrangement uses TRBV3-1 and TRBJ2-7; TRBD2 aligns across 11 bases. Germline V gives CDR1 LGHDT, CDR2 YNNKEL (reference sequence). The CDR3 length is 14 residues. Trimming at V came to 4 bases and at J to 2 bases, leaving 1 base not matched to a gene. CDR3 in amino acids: CASSPTSGAYEQYF. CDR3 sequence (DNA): TGTGCCAGCAGCCCGACTAGCGGGGCCTACGAGCAGTACTTC.

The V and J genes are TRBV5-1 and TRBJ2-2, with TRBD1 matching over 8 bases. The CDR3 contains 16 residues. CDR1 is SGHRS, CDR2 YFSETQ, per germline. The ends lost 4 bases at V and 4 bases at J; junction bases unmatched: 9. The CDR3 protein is CASSPGDRGPTGELFF. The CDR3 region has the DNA TGCGCCAGCAGCCCCGGAGACAGGGGTCCCACCGGGGAGCTGTTTTTT.

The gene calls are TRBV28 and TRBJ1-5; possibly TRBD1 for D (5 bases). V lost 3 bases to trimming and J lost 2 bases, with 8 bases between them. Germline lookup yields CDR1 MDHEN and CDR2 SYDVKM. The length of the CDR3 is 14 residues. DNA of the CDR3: TGTGCCAGCAGTTTTCAGGGCCGCAATCAGCCCCAGCATTTT. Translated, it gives CASSFQGRNQPQHF.

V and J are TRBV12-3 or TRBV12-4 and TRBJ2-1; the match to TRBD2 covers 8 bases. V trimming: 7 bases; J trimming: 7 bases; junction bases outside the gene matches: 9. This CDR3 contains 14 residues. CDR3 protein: CASTPGLDINEQFF. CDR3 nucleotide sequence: TGTGCCAGCACCCCGGGACTAGATATAAATGAGCAGTTCTTC.

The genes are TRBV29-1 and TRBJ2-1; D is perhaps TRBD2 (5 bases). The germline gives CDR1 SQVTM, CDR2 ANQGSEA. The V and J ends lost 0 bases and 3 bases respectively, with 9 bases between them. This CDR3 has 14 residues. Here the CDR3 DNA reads TGCAGCGTTGAAGAGGGAGCCGTCTACAATGAGCAGTTCTTC. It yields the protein CSVEEGAVYNEQFF.

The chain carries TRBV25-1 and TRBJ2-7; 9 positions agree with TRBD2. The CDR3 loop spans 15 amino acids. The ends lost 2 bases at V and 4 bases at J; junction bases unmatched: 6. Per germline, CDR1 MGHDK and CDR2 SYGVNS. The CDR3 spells CASSERSSGEYEQYF. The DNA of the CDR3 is TGTGCCAGCAGTGAAAGATCTAGCGGGGAATACGAGCAGTACTTC.

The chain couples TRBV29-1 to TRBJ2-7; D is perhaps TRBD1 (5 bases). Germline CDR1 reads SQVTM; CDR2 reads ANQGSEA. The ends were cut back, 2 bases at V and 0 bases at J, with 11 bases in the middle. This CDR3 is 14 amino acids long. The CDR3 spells CSVEYWQGSYEQYF. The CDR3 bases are TGCAGCGTTGAATATTGGCAGGGCTCCTACGAGCAGTACTTC.

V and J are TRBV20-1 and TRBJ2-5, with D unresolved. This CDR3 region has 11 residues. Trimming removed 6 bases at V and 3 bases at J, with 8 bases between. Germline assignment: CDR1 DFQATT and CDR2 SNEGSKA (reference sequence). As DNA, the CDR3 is TGCAGTGCAGTAAATGAAGAGACCCAGTACTTC. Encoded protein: CSAVNEETQYF.

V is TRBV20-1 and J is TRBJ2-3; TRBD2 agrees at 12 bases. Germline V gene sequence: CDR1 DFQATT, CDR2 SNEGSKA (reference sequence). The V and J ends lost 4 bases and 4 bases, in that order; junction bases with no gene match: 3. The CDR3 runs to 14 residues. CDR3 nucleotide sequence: TGCAGTGCTAAAAGACTAGCGGGAGCAGATACGCAGTATTTT. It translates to CSAKRLAGADTQYF.

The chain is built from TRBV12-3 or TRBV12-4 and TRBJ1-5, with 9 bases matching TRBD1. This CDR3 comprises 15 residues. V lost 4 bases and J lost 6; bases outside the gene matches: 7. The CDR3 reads CASSWNDRGVQPQHF. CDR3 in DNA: TGTGCCAGCAGTTGGAACGACAGGGGGGTTCAGCCCCAGCATTTT.

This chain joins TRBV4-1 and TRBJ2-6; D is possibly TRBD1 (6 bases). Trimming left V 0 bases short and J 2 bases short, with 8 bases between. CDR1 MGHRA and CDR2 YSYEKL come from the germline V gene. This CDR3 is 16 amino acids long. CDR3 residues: CASSQEGAAGANVLTF. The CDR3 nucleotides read TGCGCCAGCAGCCAAGAGGGGGCTGCTGGGGCCAACGTCCTGACTTTC.

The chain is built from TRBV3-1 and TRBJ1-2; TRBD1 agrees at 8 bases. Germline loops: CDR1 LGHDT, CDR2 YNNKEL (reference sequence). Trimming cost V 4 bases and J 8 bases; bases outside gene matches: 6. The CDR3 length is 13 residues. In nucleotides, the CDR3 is TGTGCCAGCAGCCCAGGACAGGGCTTAGGCTACACCTTC. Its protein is CASSPGQGLGYTF.

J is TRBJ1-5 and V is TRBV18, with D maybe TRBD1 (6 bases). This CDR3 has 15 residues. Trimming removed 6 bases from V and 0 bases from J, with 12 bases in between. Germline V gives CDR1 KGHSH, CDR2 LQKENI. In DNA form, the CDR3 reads TGTGCCAGCTCTTCAGAGGACAGTAGCAATCAGCCCCAGCATTTT. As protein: CASSSEDSSNQPQHF.

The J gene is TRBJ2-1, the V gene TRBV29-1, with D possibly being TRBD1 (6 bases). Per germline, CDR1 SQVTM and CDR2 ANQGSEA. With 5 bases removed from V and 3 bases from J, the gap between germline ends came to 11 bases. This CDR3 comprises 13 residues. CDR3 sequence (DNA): TGCAGCGTTCTCAAGGGGGACTACAATGAGCAGTTCTTC. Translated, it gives CSVLKGDYNEQFF.

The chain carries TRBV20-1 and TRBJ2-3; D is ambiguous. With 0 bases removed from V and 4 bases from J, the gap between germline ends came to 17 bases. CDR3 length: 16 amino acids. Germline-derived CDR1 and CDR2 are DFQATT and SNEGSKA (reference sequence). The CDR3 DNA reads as TGCAGTGCTAGAGATATAGGCGGCTCTGGGCCAGATACGCAGTATTTT. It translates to CSARDIGGSGPDTQYF.

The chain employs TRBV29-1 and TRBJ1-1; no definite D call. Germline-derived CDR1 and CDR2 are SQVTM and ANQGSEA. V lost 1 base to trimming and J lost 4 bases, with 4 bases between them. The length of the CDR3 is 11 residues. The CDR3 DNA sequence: TGCAGCGTTGAAGTGTCCACTGAAGCTTTCTTT. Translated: CSVEVSTEAFF.

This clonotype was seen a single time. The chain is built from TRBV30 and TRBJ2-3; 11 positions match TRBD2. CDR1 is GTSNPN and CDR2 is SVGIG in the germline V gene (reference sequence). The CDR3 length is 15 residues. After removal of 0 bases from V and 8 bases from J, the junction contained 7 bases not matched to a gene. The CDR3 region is CAWSVTSGSEGTQYF. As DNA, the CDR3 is TGTGCCTGGAGTGTTACTAGCGGGAGTGAGGGTACGCAGTATTTT.